The 14 T cell receptor beta chains below come from one sample, sequenced in a study of beta chain features in type 1 diabetes. Findings and caveats of the study: Type 1 diabetes patients had TCRB CDR3s that were shorter (moderately but significantly so) in all four CD4+ subsets.

These receptors have no identified antigens. Expressed TCRB transcripts were sequenced because the entire RNA isolate underwent reverse transcription. Repertoires were generated with immunoSEQ multiplex PCR, while TCRdb's copy carries only in-frame clones and drops some. In the table there are fewer than 15,000 clones, 65% of which are singletons. The sequenced sample was stem cell memory CD4+ T cells from blood. The receptors originated from a woman younger than 30 with type 1 diabetes.

The chain joins TRBV7-8 to TRBJ2-1; D not resolved. CDR3 size: 12 residues. Germline CDR1 and CDR2: SGHVS and FQNEAQ. Trimming left V 8 bases short and J 8 bases short, with 13 bases between. The CDR3 loop reads CASARSADEQFF. Written as DNA, the CDR3 is TGTGCCAGCGCCAGAAGCGCCGATGAGCAGTTCTTC.

This clone was observed a few times. V usage is TRBV19 and J usage is TRBJ2-4, with unresolved D. CDR1 LNHDA and CDR2 SQIVND come from the germline V gene (reference sequence). The CDR3 runs 15 residues. V lost 3 bases and J 0 bases, leaving 9 bases between the germline ends. The CDR3 region is CASSIALLAKNIQYF. In DNA form, the CDR3 reads TGTGCCAGTAGTATCGCCTTACTAGCCAAAAACATTCAGTACTTC. The full variable domain, rest sourced from reference TRBV19 and TRBJ2-4, is DGGITQSPKYLFRKEGQNVTLSCEQNLNHDAMYWYRQDPGQGLRLIYYSQIVNDFQKGDIAEGYSVSREKKESFPLTVTSAQKNPTAFYLCASSIALLAKNIQYFGAGTRLSVL.

Turning to this clone: One junction end disagrees with the germline gene, perhaps due to a read error. The chain couples TRBV7-7 to TRBJ2-7; 10 positions match TRBD1. Looked up from germline, CDR1 is SSHAT and CDR2 is FNYEAQ (reference sequence). This CDR3 spans 14 amino acids. In DNA, the CDR3 is TGTGCTAGCAGTCGGGACAGGGGCTCCTACGAGCAGTACTTC. Its protein is CASSRDRGSYEQYF.

The rearrangement uses TRBV27 and TRBJ2-7; D is unclear. Germline V gene data show CDR1 as MNHEY and CDR2 as SMNVEV (reference sequence). The CDR3 length is 15 residues. Trimming cost V 0 bases and J 2 bases, with 11 bases left between them. The CDR3 is CASSLSSRETYEQYF. CDR3 DNA sequence: TGTGCCAGCAGTTTATCTAGTAGAGAAACCTACGAGCAGTACTTC.

This chain links TRBV7-2 with TRBJ1-4; 10 bases are a match to TRBD1. Germline V gene data show CDR1 as SGHTA and CDR2 as FQGNSA. V lost 0 bases, J lost 8 bases, and 9 bases stayed unmatched. CDR3 length: 17 residues. As DNA, the CDR3 is TGTGCCAGCAGCTTAGCCCCAGGGACAGGGGCGGGCGAAAAACTGTTTTTT. It is translated as CASSLAPGTGAGEKLFF.

This clone was counted a few times. The rearrangement links TRBV7-2 to TRBJ2-2; D is undetermined. Trimming cost V 5 bases and J 1 base, with 11 bases left between them. Germline V gives CDR1 SGHTA, CDR2 FQGNSA. This CDR3 comprises 15 residues. CDR3 amino acids: CASSDRSGNTGELFF. The DNA for the CDR3 is TGTGCCAGCAGCGACCGTTCGGGGAACACCGGGGAGCTGTTTTTT.

V and J are TRBV14 and TRBJ1-1; D remains unclear. Per germline, CDR1 SGHDN and CDR2 FVKESK. V lost 2 bases and J 7 bases, leaving 11 bases between the germline ends. The CDR3 extends over 13 amino acids. The CDR3 nucleotides are TGTGCCAGCAGCCAAAAATACGGGGTTGAAGCTTTCTTT. This gives the protein CASSQKYGVEAFF.

In its sample, this clone was seen a few times. V and J are TRBV28 and TRBJ2-3, with TRBD2 matching 7 bases. Germline loops: CDR1 MDHEN, CDR2 SYDVKM. The ends lost 5 bases at V and 5 bases at J; junction bases unmatched: 4. The CDR3 length is 13 residues. CDR3 protein: CASSQLALDTQYF. The CDR3 DNA is TGTGCCAGCAGTCAACTAGCGTTAGATACGCAGTATTTT.

The rearrangement uses TRBV6-6 and TRBJ1-2; TRBD1 aligns across 7 bases. The V segment lost 9 bases and the J segment 6 bases; nucleotides outside the gene matches: 13. This CDR3 is 14 amino acids long. Germline lookup yields CDR1 MNHNY and CDR2 SVGAGI (reference sequence). CDR3 sequence: CASLPQTGAHGYTF. CDR3 DNA sequence: TGTGCCAGTCTCCCCCAAACAGGGGCGCATGGCTACACCTTC.

V and J are TRBV6-6 and TRBJ2-1; TRBD1 is a possible D gene (5 bases). CDR1 is MNHNY, CDR2 SVGAGI, per germline (reference sequence). Between the trimmed V and J ends, which lost 6 bases and 8 bases, there was a span of 11 bases. CDR3 length: 12 residues. CDR3 region: CASSPLGDEQFF. The CDR3 DNA is TGTGCCAGCAGCCCTCTAGGGGATGAGCAGTTCTTC.

A single count supports this clone. The chain employs TRBV28 and TRBJ2-7, with TRBD2 as a possible D gene (6 bases). V was cut by 5 bases and J by 6 bases, with 11 bases left in between. Per germline, CDR1 MDHEN and CDR2 SYDVKM. This CDR3 has 12 amino acids. The CDR3 spells CASSPLSGEQYF. As DNA, the CDR3 is TGTGCCAGCAGTCCCCTTAGCGGCGAGCAGTACTTC. Full variable domain (rest looked up from reference TRBV28 and TRBJ2-7): DVKVTQSSRYLVKRTGEKVFLECVQDMDHENMFWYRQDPGLGLRLIYFSYDVKMKEKGDIPEGYSVSREKKERFSLILESASTNQTSMYLCASSPLSGEQYFGPGTRLTVT.

The chain couples TRBV28 to TRBJ1-5, with 7 nucleotides matching TRBD1. Germline V gives CDR1 MDHEN, CDR2 SYDVKM. Trimming removed 6 bases from V and 3 bases from J; junction bases left unmatched: 8. The CDR3 is made up of 15 amino acids. In nucleotides, the CDR3 is TGTGCCAGCAGACCCCCTGACAGGGACAATCAGCCCCAGCATTTT. The encoded protein is CASRPPDRDNQPQHF.

This chain uses TRBV10-3 with TRBJ2-7; the match to TRBD2 covers 12 bases. The junction had 5 bases not matched to a gene; V was cut back by 6 bases and J by 5 bases. The CDR3 consists of 14 residues. Germline-derived CDR1 and CDR2 are ENHRY and SYGVKD. CDR3 nucleotide sequence: TGTGCCATCAGGACCGCTAGCGGGGGGGACGAGCAGTACTTC. Its translation is CAIRTASGGDEQYF.

This chain uses TRBV6-6 with TRBJ2-7; 8 bases are shared with TRBD1. The CDR3 spans 14 residues. V shed 7 bases and J 0 bases; nucleotides not matched to a gene: 5. The germline gives CDR1 MNHNY, CDR2 SVGAGI (reference sequence). The DNA of the CDR3 is TGTGCCAGCAAGGACAGGGAGGACTCCTACGAGCAGTACTTC. It translates to CASKDREDSYEQYF.